A selection of T cell receptor beta chains follows, all from one sample in a study of T cell repertoires in ileal Crohn's disease. Profiled with immunoSEQ multiplex PCR; TCRdb holds only in-frame clones, not every one. The sample yields some 28,000 clones, around three quarters seen once. Sequenced sample: ileal tissue. All receptors come from an adult with Crohn's disease. Each CDR3 is given with its conserved first and last residue. D genes are given only for firm matches. Clone size is stated in some rows and not others, as once, few, many or a class when expanded.

d_call	j_call	v_call	clone_size	cdr3_nt	cdr3_aa
.	TRBJ1-3	TRBV2	.	TGTGCCAGCAGTGAACAGGGAAACACCATATATTTT	CASSEQGNTIYF
TRBD1	TRBJ2-7	TRBV4-1	.	TGCGCCAGCAGCCCGGGACAGGGGTCCCTTTTCTACGAGCAGTACTTC	CASSPGQGSLFYEQYF
.	TRBJ2-7	TRBV5-1	.	TGCGCCAGCAGCTTGGCCCGCAGAGAGGGCGAGCAGTACTTC	CASSLARREGEQYF
TRBD1	TRBJ1-6	TRBV4-3	few	TGCGCCAGCAGCGGACAGGGGAATTCACCCCTCCACTTT	CASSGQGNSPLHF
TRBD2	TRBJ2-3	TRBV10-2	.	TGCGCCAGCAGTGAGGCGGGAGCCAAAGATACGCAGTATTTT	CASSEAGAKDTQYF
.	TRBJ1-1	TRBV7-9	.	TGTGCCAGCAGCCCCGGAGGGACTGAAGCTTTCTTT	CASSPGGTEAFF
TRBD2	TRBJ2-3	TRBV7-2	.	TGTGCCAGCAGCATGTATAGCGGGGGGGGTGATACGCAGTATTTT	CASSMYSGGGDTQYF
TRBD1	TRBJ2-7	TRBV2	.	TGTGCCAGCAGTGAACCCGGGACAGGGTTTAGTTACTTC	CASSEPGTGFSYF
TRBD1	TRBJ2-1	TRBV6-5	once	TGTGCCAGCCGGGGACAGGGGGCGAAGTCGGATGAGCAGTTCTTC	CASRGQGAKSDEQFF
.	TRBJ2-6	TRBV6-5	.	TGTGCCAGCAGGCTTGCCAGCTCTGGGGCCAACGTCCTGACTTTC	CASRLASSGANVLTF
.	TRBJ1-1	TRBV18	.	TGTGCCAGCTCACAGGGGTCCCAAATTGAAGCTTTCTTT	CASSQGSQIEAFF